What follows describes a single T cell receptor (beta chain). It lacks a known antigen. No qualities accompany the bases; no much larger clone lies one base away. V and J are truncated by 7 bases and 5 bases respectively, leaving an intervening sequence of 19 bases. The CDR3 has 15 amino acids, counting the end cysteine and phenylalanine. Just CDR3 DNA is preserved here, 45 bases in frame from base 1. Sequences MNHNS (CDR1) and SASEGT (CDR2) are obtained from the germline V gene. The library was generated by the immunoSEQ multiplex PCR assay. For the multiplex PCR, a mixture combining 60 forward primers for TCR Vbeta segments and 13 reverse primers for TCR Jbeta segments was used. The CDR3 region of rearranged TCR beta genes was amplified from genomic DNA with a multiplex PCR assay. The amplified TCR beta libraries were sequenced on the Illumina HiSeq System as 87-base-pair reads. In the paper's pipeline: Across the roughly 670 repertoires, a later analysis counted 75 million to 90 million unique TCR beta chains, roughly 11 million of which were shared by at least two donors. Raw reads were error-corrected and collapsed into unique sequences by a nearest-neighbor algorithm in which closely related sequences were merged to remove PCR and sequencing errors. To assign V, D and J gene segments, CDR3 sequences were aligned to IMGT reference sequences. For a sequence to be retained, a match of at least six nucleotides to both a V gene segment and a J gene segment was required. Rearrangements were called productive when the CDR3 lacked stop codons and stayed in frame with V and J; all others were non-productive. Following IMGT convention, CDR3 was defined as the stretch from the second conserved V-encoded cysteine up to the conserved J-encoded phenylalanine. In an earlier analysis of 550 to 650 of the donors, sequences lacking an unambiguous match to a single V gene segment were excluded. In an earlier analysis of around 600 of the donors, V segments were called functional above 56.7% productive rearrangements and were called segregating when the between-donor standard deviation exceeded 5%. To diagnose cytomegalovirus status from the catalog of TCR beta chain sequences, a statistical classification framework was built. In a later analysis, TCR nucleotide sequences were compared against IMGT/GENE-DB human TR gene sequences so that V and J genes could be assigned. Using the TCRdist pipeline, a later analysis assigned CDR3 sequences along with most-parsimonious VDJ recombination scenarios. A later analysis defined each TCR beta chain by its CDR3 amino acid sequence plus V-gene family, and excluded reads lacking a unique V-gene family. As a way to deal with suspected cross-contamination and a sequencing artifact, a later analysis dropped hundreds of nucleotide sequences that were highly shared and had low generation probability. In a later analysis, a clonal expansion index for each public chain was calculated from normalized within-repertoire ranks of inferred template counts. In a later analysis, generation probabilities were computed with a VDJ recombination model fitted to out-of-frame rearrangements, and the resulting probabilities were checked against IGoR. A later analysis scored TCR-TCR, TCR-HLA and TCR-CMV co-occurrence with hypergeometric tests, applying a repertoire-size bias correction to TCR pairs. To estimate false discovery rates, a later analysis permuted the HLA or CMV assignments 20 times. A later analysis grouped co-occurring TCRs with DBSCAN, adding TCRdist sequence similarity when clustering within HLA-allele-positive subsets. For co-occurrence clustering, repertoires with fewer than 30,000 or more than 120,000 public chains were excluded, along with roughly 5 repertoires with anomalous nucleotide sharing. Entries here come from immuneACCESS through TCRdb and include only in-frame sequences with V and J called. Some clones fail to appear in such tables; in the studies checked, an unresolved V gene covers under half of the shortfall, and the cause of the remainder is unknown. The V and J calls and clone size are taken from that table; D and trimming were inferred from the DNA. The sample includes 250,000 or so clones, with about 93% observed a single time. The top ten clonotypes cover roughly 1.6% of the sample.

The data originate from a study of cytomegalovirus exposure and HLA in healthy donors (TCRdb year 2017). About the full investigation: An earlier analysis of approximately 600 of the donors reported about 290 Gb of sequence data and around 120 million unique TCR beta sequences from 190 million or so T cells. HLA typing included class I and class II loci at four-digit resolution. The study profiled the T cell repertoires of about 720 subjects by immunosequencing and related them to cytomegalovirus serostatus. Of the 300 to 500 genotyped donors, less than 85% were placed in the genetic ancestry cluster associated with self-reported Caucasian donors. Along with the approximately 670-subject first cohort, a separate validation cohort of about 110 different subjects was used. To study patterns of TCR occurrence, a later analysis re-analyzed previously published TCR beta repertoires from 600 to 750 donors and added high-resolution HLA genotyping. To predict cytomegalovirus infection status, the study combined high-throughput TCR immunosequencing, statistical association of individual TCRs with disease status, and machine learning. Alongside the repertoire data, information on donor age, sex, ethnicity and CMV serostatus was compiled. Rather than using new phenotypic data, the later analysis identified candidate immune exposures from TCR beta sequences and from how often those sequences occurred across donors. Roughly five DR-DQ haplotypes were treated as single units for association and clustering because of strong linkage in the cohort. An earlier analysis of 500 to 750 of the donors applied high-throughput TCR beta sequencing to assess whether each TCR beta V gene segment acted as functional or pseudogenic. Roughly 300 gigabases of sequencing data and around 90 million unique TCR sequences made up an early release that covered under 750 HLA-typed donors. Every discovery cohort repertoire had been produced on one sequencing platform. Typing coverage varied by locus: roughly 620-640 donors for A, B, C, DRB1 and DQB1; roughly 500 for DQA1; about 590 for DPA1; approximately 450 for DPB1. A later genetic analysis used genome-wide SNP genotypes for about 60% of the roughly 670 donors, treating that subset as a discovery cohort. The study was designed to test whether signatures of past pathogen exposure could be identified by cataloging public T cell receptors. Among almost 400 genotyped donors of the cohort, an average of approximately 240,000 unique TCR beta nucleotide sequences were sequenced per donor, roughly 18% of them non-productive.

The cohort was made up of 500 to 850 healthy bone marrow donors. All cohort members were sampled while nominally healthy, although unrecorded immune exposures were likely present. The donor was CMV seronegative and was included in the group of several hundred seronegative cohort members. A peripheral blood sample was provided by each donor, and peripheral blood mononuclear cells were used for TCR beta sequencing. Genomic DNA extraction from the blood cell samples was performed with the Qiagen DNeasy Blood Extraction Kit. On the study overall, not on this receptor specifically: In a later analysis, TCR association rates were found to vary across HLA loci, with the most associated TCRs seen for DRB1 alleles and the fewest for HLA-C alleles. Immune exposure information for the cohort was limited to CMV serostatus. Several of the top co-occurrence clusters appeared to be linked to parvovirus B19, influenza, CMV and Epstein-Barr virus, according to a later analysis. A total of 150 to 200 TCR beta chains were listed by the study as associated with cytomegalovirus. Some IMGT-functional V segments, including TRBV6-2 and TRBV6-3, could not be distinguished by the 87-base-pair reads and were therefore excluded. Most TCR sequences were seen in very few donors, while some public TCRs were found in many individuals. The earlier analysis of fewer than 750 of the donors excluded about 16 rarely observed V segments, including chromosome 9 orphons, because counts were too low. An earlier analysis of 587 of the donors showed that most TCR beta V segments appeared in productive rearrangements either about 87% or about 30% of the time, which broadly matched IMGT annotations. Sequencing depth was assumed to be roughly uniform across donors in the presence/absence analyses, though that assumption may not hold. A later analysis associated about 16,000 TCR beta sequences with specific HLA alleles at a false discovery rate of 0.05. In both the original and validation cohorts, the classifier was reported to diagnose cytomegalovirus status with high specificity and sensitivity. Because some donors lacked HLA typing at each locus, the association tests relied only on the typed subset. According to a later genetic analysis, donors in an Asian-associated ancestry cluster had fewer N-insertions in productive TCRs than the roughly 670-donor mean. A further reported finding was that TCR beta sequences accurately predicted the HLA-A and HLA-B alleles for most subjects in the first cohort. A few of the identified cytomegalovirus-associated TCR beta chains were confirmed in vitro to be specific for cytomegalovirus antigens. When HLA alleles, especially DR and DQ, strongly co-occurred, TCR associations were difficult to assign to individual alleles. According to the authors, the approach could potentially be generalized to other disease states and immunological phenotypes. A cluster of highly shared sequence variants was judged likely to represent a technical artifact of the sequencing pipeline. A later analysis found that most CMV-associated TCR beta chains appeared HLA-restricted, with HLA associations seemingly driven largely by CMV exposure. Correlated functional status among segregating V segments might reflect linkage disequilibrium, but an unknown experimental factor could not be ruled out. A later genetic analysis associated a missense DCLRE1C variant with V-gene and J-gene trimming of TCR beta chains, and an independent cohort replicated the association. In a later analysis, HLA-associated TCR beta chains showed more clonal expansion and lower generation probabilities than non-associated chains that were equally common. This cohort had only TCR beta chains sequenced, and the lack of alpha or paired-chain data limited which features could be detected.

This clonotype was sampled from a girl aged 2 to 9 in good health and CMV-seronegative. The rearranged segments are TRBV6-1 and TRBJ2-3; a tentative D match to TRBD2 spans 6 bases. The sequenced sample was PBMCs. CDR3 loop: CASTHRDSRQDTQYF. The DNA sequence is given as TGTGCCAGCACCCACCGGGACTCCCGCCAAGATACGCAGTATTTT.